What follows describes a single TCR beta chain. What it binds is not known. Profiling of TCR beta VDJ combinations and CDR3 sequences used genomic DNA as template. MiXCR, applied by TCRdb to the reads, yields one record per CDR3 protein. The table lists 120,000 or so distinct CDR3 sequences, approximately 41% of them singletons, with about 2.7% in the top ten. The data belong to a study of CD8+CD57+ T cells in acquired aplastic anemia. Across the whole study: Average DNA yield from sorted CD4+ and CD8+ cells was roughly 3 ug.

All sequencing subjects had displayed CD8+CD57+ cell expansion on flow cytometry. The enrolled patients all had severe acquired aplastic anemia. Study-level findings and limits: Overlap between patients and controls comprised just under 30 CD8+ CDR3 sequences. Patients versus controls showed no significant CD8+ Simpson's diversity difference.

Trimming left V 3 bases short and J 2 bases short, with 8 bases between. This CDR3 contains 13 residues. CDR1 is WSHSY, CDR2 SAAADI, per germline. The receptor comes from a human donor with aplastic anemia. The sequenced sample was sorted CD4+, CD8+, or CD8+CD57+ T cells (not recorded which) from PBMCs. The V call is TRBV10-2, the J call TRBJ2-7; D remains ambiguous. This CDR3 is CASSDALAYEQYF. CDR3 sequence (DNA): TGCGCCAGCAGTGATGCTCTAGCCTACGAGCAGTACTTC.